The clone carrying this TCR beta chain was counted only a few times. Per the authors' pipeline: Amplification with reference gene primers provided the estimates of nucleated cell counts. The protocol was immunoSEQ multiplex PCR, while the TCRdb copy is restricted to in-frame clones and leaves out a portion. The DNA gave D and trimming, while V, J and clone size come from that table. The sample lists some 180,000 clones; 85% were seen once. V lost 8 bases and J lost 0, with 15 bases in between. CDR3 length equals 15 residues. Germline lookup yields CDR1 MDHEN and CDR2 SYDVKM. The source of the sample is a study of blood T cell repertoires in COVID-19. Study in general: From the United States, Italy and Spain came samples of acute and convalescent COVID-19. T cells, B-cell-depleted T cells, or PBMCs provided the cDNA or gDNA that served as material.

Sequenced: peripheral blood. The genes are TRBV28 and TRBJ2-3, with D tentatively TRBD1 (6 bases). The sequence was collected from an older woman with acute or convalescent COVID-19. In DNA, the CDR3 is TGTGCCAGCCGAATCCAGGACAGTAGCACAGATACGCAGTATTTT. It specifies CASRIQDSSTDTQYF.